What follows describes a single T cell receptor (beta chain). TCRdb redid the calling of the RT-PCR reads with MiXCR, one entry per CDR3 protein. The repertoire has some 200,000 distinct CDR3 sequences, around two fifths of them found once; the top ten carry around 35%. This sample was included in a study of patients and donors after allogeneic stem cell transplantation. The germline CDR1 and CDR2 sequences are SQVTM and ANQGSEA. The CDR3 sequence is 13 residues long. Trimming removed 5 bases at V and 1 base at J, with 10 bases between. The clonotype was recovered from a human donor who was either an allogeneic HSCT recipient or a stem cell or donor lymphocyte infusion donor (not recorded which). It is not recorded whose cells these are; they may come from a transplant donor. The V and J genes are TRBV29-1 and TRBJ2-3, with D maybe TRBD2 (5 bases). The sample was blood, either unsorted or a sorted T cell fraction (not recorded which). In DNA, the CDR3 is TGCAGCGTTCAGGACTCTCGCACAGATACGCAGTATTTT. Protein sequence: CSVQDSRTDTQYF.